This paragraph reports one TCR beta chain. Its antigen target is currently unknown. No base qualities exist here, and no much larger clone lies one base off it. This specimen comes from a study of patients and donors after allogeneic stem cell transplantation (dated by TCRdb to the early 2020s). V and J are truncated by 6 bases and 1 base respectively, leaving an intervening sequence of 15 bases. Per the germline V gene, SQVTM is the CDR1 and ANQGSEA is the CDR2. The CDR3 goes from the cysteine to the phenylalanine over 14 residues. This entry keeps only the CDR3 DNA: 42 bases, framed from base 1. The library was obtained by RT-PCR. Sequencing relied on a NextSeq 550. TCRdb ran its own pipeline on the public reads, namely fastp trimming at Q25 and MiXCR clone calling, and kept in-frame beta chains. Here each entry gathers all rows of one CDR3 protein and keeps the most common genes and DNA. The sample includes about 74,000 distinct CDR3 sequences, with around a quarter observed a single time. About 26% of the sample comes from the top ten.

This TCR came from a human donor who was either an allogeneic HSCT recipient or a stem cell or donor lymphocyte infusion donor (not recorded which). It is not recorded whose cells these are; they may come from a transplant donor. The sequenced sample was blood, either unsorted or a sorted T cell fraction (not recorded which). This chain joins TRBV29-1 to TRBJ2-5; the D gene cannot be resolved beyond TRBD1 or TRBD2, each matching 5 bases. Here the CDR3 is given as CSVPVWGIQETQYF. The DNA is TGCAGCGTCCCTGTCTGGGGGATCCAAGAGACCCAGTACTTC.